These 17 T cell receptor beta chains were all obtained from the same sample, sequenced in a study of blood T cell repertoires in COVID-19. The protocol was immunoSEQ multiplex PCR, while the TCRdb copy is restricted to in-frame clones and leaves out a portion. The profile covers roughly 280,000 clones, with about 86% appearing a single time and roughly 1.8% taken by the ten largest. Sample: peripheral blood. The receptors here all came from a man in his thirties or forties with active or convalescent COVID-19.

This chain joins TRBV11-3 and TRBJ1-2; tentatively, D is TRBD1 (5 bases). CDR1 is SGHNT, CDR2 YENEEA, per germline. The CDR3 extends over 15 amino acids. V gave up 0 bases and J gave up 7 bases, with 15 bases separating them. In nucleotides, the CDR3 is TGTGCCAGCAGCTTAGATAAAGGGGCGAAGGTTGGCTACACCTTC. This translates into CASSLDKGAKVGYTF.

The chain uses TRBV13 and TRBJ2-1; 7 bases align to TRBD2. After removal of 5 bases from V and 0 bases from J, the junction contained 4 bases not matched to a gene. The CDR3 runs 15 residues. Germline V lookup: CDR1 PRHDT, CDR2 FYEKMQ (reference sequence). The CDR3 DNA sequence: TGTGCCAGCAGCCCCCCTAGCGGCTCCTACAATGAGCAGTTCTTC. It codes for CASSPPSGSYNEQFF.

The chain uses TRBV3-1 (or the pseudogene TRBV3-2) and TRBJ2-5; D may be TRBD2 (7 bases). Trimming removed 4 bases from V and 1 base from J, with 16 bases in between. Germline-derived CDR1 and CDR2 are LGHDT and YNNKEL (reference sequence). The CDR3 has 16 residues. This CDR3 is CASSPYLGGAQETQYF. CDR3 nucleotide sequence: TGTGCCAGCAGCCCCTACCTAGGGGGGGCCCAAGAGACCCAGTACTTC.

The chain links TRBV28 to TRBJ2-5; 8 bases match TRBD1. The V gene end was trimmed by 5 bases and the J gene end by 4 bases; junction bases not matched to a gene: 9. CDR1 and CDR2 from the germline V gene are MDHEN and SYDVKM. The CDR3 totals 15 residues. In DNA, the CDR3 is TGTGCCAGCAGTACACTGGGACAGGTGGGAGAGACCCAGTACTTC. Its protein is CASSTLGQVGETQYF.

The chain has TRBV5-6 and TRBJ1-6; 7 nucleotides match TRBD1. This CDR3 spans 13 amino acids. J lost 9 bases, V lost 2 bases, and 2 bases had no gene match. CDR1 is SGHDT, CDR2 YYEEEE, per germline. The CDR3 protein is CASSFTGVSPLHF. As DNA, the CDR3 is TGTGCCAGCAGCTTTACAGGGGTTTCACCCCTCCACTTT.

The rearrangement uses TRBV15 and TRBJ2-1; a weak D match, TRBD2 (7 bases). The germline gives CDR1 LNHNV, CDR2 YYDKDF (reference sequence). The CDR3 loop spans 16 amino acids. Trimming shortened V by 4 bases and J by 5 bases, and 18 bases separated the two germline ends. The CDR3 is CATSTRRGGQHNEQFF. In DNA form, the CDR3 reads TGTGCCACCAGCACCCGGAGGGGGGGCCAACACAATGAGCAGTTCTTC.

This clone has a single count. This chain joins TRBV5-6 and TRBJ2-7; TRBD1 matches 8 bases. Trimming took 0 bases from V and 2 from J; bases not matched to a gene: 7. Per the germline V gene, CDR1 is SGHDT and CDR2 is YYEEEE. The CDR3 is made up of 16 amino acids. In DNA, the CDR3 is TGTGCCAGCAGCTTGGCCCTGGACAGGGAGCCCTACGAGCAGTACTTC. Its protein product is CASSLALDREPYEQYF.

The chain combines TRBV30 with TRBJ2-7; the D gene is possibly TRBD2 (5 bases). V lost 0 bases to trimming and J lost 2 bases, with 11 bases between them. The CDR3 spans 14 residues. Germline V lookup: CDR1 GTSNPN, CDR2 SVGIG (reference sequence). The CDR3 is CAWSVRGNAYEQYF. CDR3 nucleotide sequence: TGTGCCTGGAGTGTACGGGGTAATGCCTACGAGCAGTACTTC.

This chain links TRBV19 with TRBJ1-2, with a weak D call TRBD1 (6 bases). Per germline, CDR1 LNHDA and CDR2 SQIVND (reference sequence). The germline V and J ends were trimmed by 2 bases and 8 bases, with 9 bases remaining between them. The CDR3 spans 12 residues. The CDR3 sequence: CASSIQGYGYTF. CDR3 coding DNA: TGTGCCAGTAGTATACAGGGGTACGGCTACACCTTC.

J is TRBJ2-1 and V is TRBV2; 7 bases match TRBD1. The trim removed 8 bases at V and 7 bases at J, leaving 14 bases unmatched. The CDR3 consists of 15 residues. CDR1 and CDR2 from the germline V gene are SNHLY and FYNNEI. CDR3 sequence: CASAATRQGLNEQFF. CDR3 sequence (DNA): TGTGCCAGCGCCGCGACCCGACAGGGTCTGAATGAGCAGTTCTTC. Together with reference TRBV2 and TRBJ2-1, the CDR3 gives the full variable domain: EPEVTQTPSHQVTQMGQEVILRCVPISNHLYFYWYRQILGQKVEFLVSFYNNEISEKSEIFDDQFSVERPDGSNFTLKIRSTKLEDSAMYFCASAATRQGLNEQFFGPGTRLTVL.

In its sample, this clone was seen once. The chain uses TRBV2 and TRBJ2-2, with 10 nucleotides matching TRBD2. This CDR3 is 16 amino acids long. CDR1 SNHLY and CDR2 FYNNEI come from the germline V gene. Losses at the gene ends were 7 bases for V and 1 base for J; bases not matched to a gene: 6. CDR3 coding DNA: TGTGCCAGCATGGATAGCGGGGGGTTGAACACCGGGGAGCTGTTTTTT. Translated: CASMDSGGLNTGELFF.

V and J are TRBV4-3 and TRBJ1-1; a weak D match, TRBD1 (6 bases). Germline V lookup: CDR1 LGHNA, CDR2 YSLEER. Deletions cut 1 base from V and 0 bases from J, with 18 bases between. CDR3 length: 18 residues. The CDR3 nucleotides are TGCGCCAGCAGCCAAGGTCCAGTACCCGGACAGTTGAACACTGAAGCTTTCTTT. Its translation is CASSQGPVPGQLNTEAFF.

The V and J genes are TRBV30 and TRBJ2-5; 10 nucleotides agree with TRBD2. Germline CDR1 reads GTSNPN; CDR2 reads SVGIG (reference sequence). Trimming at V came to 2 bases and at J to 5 bases, leaving 2 bases not matched to a gene. The CDR3 contains 13 residues. The DNA for the CDR3 is TGTGCCTGGAGTAGCGGGGGGGGCGAGACCCAGTACTTC. It specifies CAWSSGGGETQYF.

The rearrangement links TRBV27 to TRBJ2-7; a possible D gene is TRBD1 (6 bases). V lost 0 bases, J lost 6 bases, and 9 bases lay in between. CDR1 MNHEY and CDR2 SMNVEV come from the germline V gene (reference sequence). The CDR3 extends over 13 amino acids. The CDR3 loop reads CASSLSQGREQYF. The CDR3 region has the DNA TGTGCCAGCAGTTTATCACAGGGCCGCGAGCAGTACTTC.

The gene calls are TRBV12-3 or TRBV12-4 and TRBJ1-4, with D possibly matching TRBD1 (5 bases). V dropped 5 bases and J dropped 4 bases, with 8 bases sitting between them. The CDR3 runs to 13 residues. The CDR3 bases are TGTGCCAGCAGTAGACAGATTAATGAAAAACTGTTTTTT. It specifies CASSRQINEKLFF.

Here the CDR3 reads CASSQDLQGITEAFF. The CDR3 region has the DNA TGTGCCAGCAGCCAAGATCTGCAGGGTATAACTGAAGCTTTCTTT. This chain joins TRBV3-1 (or the pseudogene TRBV3-2) and TRBJ1-1, with D possibly being TRBD1 (5 bases). Deletions cut 0 bases from V and 5 bases from J, with 13 bases between. The CDR3 covers 15 residues. The germline gives CDR1 LGHDT, CDR2 YNNKEL (reference sequence).

The chain links TRBV7-2 to TRBJ1-1; 7 positions match TRBD1. The ends lost 5 bases at V and 0 bases at J; junction bases unmatched: 9. The CDR3 has 16 amino acids. Germline CDR1 is SGHTA and CDR2 is FQGNSA. CDR3 protein: CASSVGTATMNTEAFF. In DNA form, the CDR3 reads TGTGCCAGCAGCGTCGGGACAGCAACTATGAACACTGAAGCTTTCTTT.